The 5 T cell receptor beta chains below all came from one sample that was sequenced in a study of T cells in Graves' hyperthyroidism and ophthalmopathy. TCR beta CDR3 regions were amplified from RNA transcripts. HTBI primers drove first-round RT-PCR of the TCR CDR3. TCRdb processed the multiplex PCR reads anew with MiXCR; each CDR3 protein has one entry. The data show more than 550,000 distinct CDR3 sequences, 15% to 20% seen once. The material sequenced was blood. These receptors all come from a man in his fifties or sixties with Graves' hyperthyroidism.

This clonotype was counted a single time. This chain connects TRBV7-9 to TRBJ1-5; TRBD1 matches at 8 bases. CDR3 size: 15 residues. Per germline, CDR1 SEHNR and CDR2 FQNEAQ (reference sequence). V lost 5 bases and J lost 3; bases outside the gene matches: 6. In DNA form, the CDR3 reads TGTGCCAGCAGCAGGGGACAGGATATCAATCAGCCCCAGCATTTT. It translates to CASSRGQDINQPQHF.

Points on this clonotype: Since a much larger clone is just one base distant, this may be a read error. This chain joins TRBV11-2 and TRBJ2-7; the D gene is possibly TRBD2 (5 bases). Per germline, CDR1 SGHAT and CDR2 FQNNGV. This CDR3 spans 13 amino acids. The V end was cut by 5 bases, the J end by 12 bases, with 20 bases between. The CDR3 DNA reads TGTGCCAGCAGCCCCGAGGGCCAGAGGCAGCGGTACTTC. It encodes CASSPEGQRQRYF. The whole variable domain, remainder taken from reference TRBV11-2 and TRBJ2-7, is EAGVAQSPRYKIIEKRQSVAFWCNPISGHATLYWYQQILGQGPKLLIQFQNNGVVDDSQLPKDRFSAERLKGVDSTLKIQPAKLEDSAVYLCASSPEGQRQRYFGPGTRLTVT.

This clonotype was recorded a few times. This CDR3 is CSATPGSSGNTIYF. For the CDR3, the DNA is TGCAGTGCCACTCCAGGGAGCTCTGGAAACACCATATATTTT. V and J are TRBV20-1 and TRBJ1-3; the D gene is possibly TRBD1 (5 bases). The CDR3 spans 14 residues. The V gene's germline CDR1 is DFQATT and CDR2 SNEGSKA (reference sequence). Between the trimmed V and J ends, which lost 6 bases and 0 bases, there was a span of 12 bases.

This clonotype showed up many times. The chain employs TRBV7-9 and TRBJ1-1; unclear D gene. Trimming removed 5 bases at V and 6 bases at J, with 10 bases between. The CDR3 runs 12 residues. Germline V lookup: CDR1 SEHNR, CDR2 FQNEAQ (reference sequence). The CDR3 is CASSLDGAEAFF. DNA of the CDR3: TGTGCCAGCAGCCTGGACGGTGCTGAAGCTTTCTTT.

This clonotype showed up many times. V is TRBV19 and J is TRBJ2-6; unclear D gene. Germline V gene sequence: CDR1 LNHDA, CDR2 SQIVND (reference sequence). Trimming took 5 bases from V and 0 from J, leaving 8 bases between them. The CDR3 loop spans 15 amino acids. CDR3 sequence: CASSPSNSGANVLTF. The CDR3 DNA follows: TGTGCCAGTAGTCCTTCGAACTCTGGGGCCAACGTCCTGACTTTC.